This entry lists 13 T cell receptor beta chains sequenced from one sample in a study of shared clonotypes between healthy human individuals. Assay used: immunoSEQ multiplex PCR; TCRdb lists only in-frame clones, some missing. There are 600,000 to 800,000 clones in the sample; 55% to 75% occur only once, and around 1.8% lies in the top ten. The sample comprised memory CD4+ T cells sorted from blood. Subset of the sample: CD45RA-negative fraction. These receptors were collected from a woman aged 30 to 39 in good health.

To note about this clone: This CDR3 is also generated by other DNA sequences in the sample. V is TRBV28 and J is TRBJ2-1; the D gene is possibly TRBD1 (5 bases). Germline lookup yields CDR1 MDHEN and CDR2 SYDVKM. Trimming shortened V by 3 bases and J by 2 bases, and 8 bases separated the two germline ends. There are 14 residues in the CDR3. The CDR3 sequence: CASSFQGTYNEQFF. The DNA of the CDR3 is TGTGCCAGCAGTTTTCAGGGAACCTACAATGAGCAGTTCTTC.

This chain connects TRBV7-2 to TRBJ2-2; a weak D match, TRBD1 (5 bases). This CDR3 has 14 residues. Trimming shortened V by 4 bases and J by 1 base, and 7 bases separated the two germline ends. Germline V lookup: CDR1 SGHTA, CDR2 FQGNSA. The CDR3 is CASSSDRNTGELFF. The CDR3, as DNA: TGTGCCAGCAGCTCAGACAGGAACACCGGGGAGCTGTTTTTT.

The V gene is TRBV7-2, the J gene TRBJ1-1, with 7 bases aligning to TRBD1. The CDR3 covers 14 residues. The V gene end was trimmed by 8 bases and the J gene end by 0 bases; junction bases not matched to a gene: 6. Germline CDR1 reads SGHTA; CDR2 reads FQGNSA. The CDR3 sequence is CASWDSKMNTEAFF. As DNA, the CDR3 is TGTGCCAGCTGGGACAGTAAAATGAACACTGAAGCTTTCTTT.

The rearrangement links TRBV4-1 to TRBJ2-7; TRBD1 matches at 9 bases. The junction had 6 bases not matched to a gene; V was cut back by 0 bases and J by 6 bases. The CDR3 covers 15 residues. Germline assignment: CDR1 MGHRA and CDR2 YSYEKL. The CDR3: CASSQEQGAPREQYF. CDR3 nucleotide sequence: TGCGCCAGCAGCCAAGAACAGGGGGCGCCCCGCGAGCAGTACTTC.

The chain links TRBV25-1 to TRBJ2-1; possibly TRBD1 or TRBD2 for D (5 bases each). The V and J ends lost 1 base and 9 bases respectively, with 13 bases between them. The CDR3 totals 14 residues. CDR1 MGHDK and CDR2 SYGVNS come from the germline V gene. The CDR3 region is CASSESGGWSEQFF. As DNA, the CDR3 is TGTGCCAGCAGTGAATCTGGGGGTTGGTCTGAGCAGTTCTTC.

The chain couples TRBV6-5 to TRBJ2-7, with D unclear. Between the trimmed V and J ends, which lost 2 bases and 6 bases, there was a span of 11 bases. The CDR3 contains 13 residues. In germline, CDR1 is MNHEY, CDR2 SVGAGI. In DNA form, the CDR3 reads TGTGCCAGCAGTTACGGGCCAGAGCGCGAGCAGTACTTC. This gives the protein CASSYGPEREQYF.

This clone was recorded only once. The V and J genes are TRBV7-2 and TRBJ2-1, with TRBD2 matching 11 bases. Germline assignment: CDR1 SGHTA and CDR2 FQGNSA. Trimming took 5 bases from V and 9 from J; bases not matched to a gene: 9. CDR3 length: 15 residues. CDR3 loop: CASSAVAGGPSEQFF. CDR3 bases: TGTGCCAGCAGCGCAGTAGCGGGAGGGCCTAGTGAGCAGTTCTTC. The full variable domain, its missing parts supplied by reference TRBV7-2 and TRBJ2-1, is GAGVSQSPSNKVTEKGKDVELRCDPISGHTALYWYRQSLGQGLEFLIYFQGNSAPDKSGLPSDRFSAERTGGSVSTLTIQRTQQEDSAVYLCASSAVAGGPSEQFFGPGTRLTVL.

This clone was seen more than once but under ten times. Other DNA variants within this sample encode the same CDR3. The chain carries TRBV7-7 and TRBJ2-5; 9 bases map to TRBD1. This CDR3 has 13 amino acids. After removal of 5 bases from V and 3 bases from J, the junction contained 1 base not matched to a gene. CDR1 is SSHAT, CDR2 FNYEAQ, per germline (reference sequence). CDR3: CASSRDREETQYF. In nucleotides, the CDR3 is TGTGCCAGCAGCCGGGACAGGGAAGAGACCCAGTACTTC.

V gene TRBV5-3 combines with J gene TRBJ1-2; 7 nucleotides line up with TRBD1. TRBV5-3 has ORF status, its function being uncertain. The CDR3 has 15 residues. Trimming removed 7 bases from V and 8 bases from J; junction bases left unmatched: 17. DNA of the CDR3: TGTGCCAGACAGTTTCCCGGGACAGCTGCGGTCGGCTACACCTTC. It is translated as CARQFPGTAAVGYTF.

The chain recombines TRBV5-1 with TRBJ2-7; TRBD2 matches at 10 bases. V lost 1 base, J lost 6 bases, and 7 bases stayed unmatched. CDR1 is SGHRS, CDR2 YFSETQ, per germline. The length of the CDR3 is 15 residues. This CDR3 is CASSLTSGTISEQYF. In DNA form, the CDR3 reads TGCGCCAGCAGCTTGACTAGCGGGACGATCAGCGAGCAGTACTTC.

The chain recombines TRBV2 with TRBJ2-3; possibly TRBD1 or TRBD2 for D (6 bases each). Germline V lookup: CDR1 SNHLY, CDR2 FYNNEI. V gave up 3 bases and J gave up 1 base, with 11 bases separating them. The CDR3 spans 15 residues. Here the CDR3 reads CASSDRGPGTDTQYF. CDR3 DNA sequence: TGTGCCAGCAGTGACCGGGGGCCGGGCACAGATACGCAGTATTTT.

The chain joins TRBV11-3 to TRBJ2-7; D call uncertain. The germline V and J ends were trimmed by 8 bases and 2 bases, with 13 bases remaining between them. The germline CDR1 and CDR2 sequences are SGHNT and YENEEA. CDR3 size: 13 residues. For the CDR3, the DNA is TGTGCCAGCGCCGTTGGGGATACCTACGAGCAGTACTTC. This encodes CASAVGDTYEQYF.

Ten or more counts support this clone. The CDR3 sequence: CASNGENTEAFF. For the CDR3, the DNA is TGTGCCAGCAATGGGGAGAACACTGAAGCTTTCTTT. The J gene is TRBJ1-1, the V gene TRBV6-6; D not resolved. This CDR3 is 12 amino acids long. V was trimmed by 7 bases and J by 1 base, leaving 7 bases between them. Germline values: CDR1 MNHNY, CDR2 SVGAGI (reference sequence).